The rows below give T cell receptor beta chains drawn from one sample of a study of shared clonotypes between healthy human individuals. TCRdb keeps only in-frame clones here, not all; method: immunoSEQ multiplex PCR. The top ten hold approximately 0.3% of the sample, which has hundreds of thousands of clones, nearly 98% seen once. The specimen was naive CD8+ T cells sorted from blood. All receptors come from a man in his thirties or forties in good health. The CDR3 runs from the conserved cysteine through the conserved F or W. D genes are given only for firm matches. A clone size is listed for some rows: how often the clone was seen (once, few, many), or a class if it is expanded.

D gene	J gene	V gene	clone size	CDR3 DNA	CDR3 protein
-	TRBJ2-7	TRBV28	-	TGTGCCAGCAGTTTAGGATCGGGGATTAGATTATACGAGCAGTACTTC	CASSLGSGIRLYEQYF
TRBD2	TRBJ2-7	TRBV6-1	-	TGTGCCAGCAGTGAAGGGACTAGCGGGAGAAGGTACGAGCAGTACTTC	CASSEGTSGRRYEQYF
-	TRBJ1-4	TRBV7-9	-	TGTGCCAGCAGCTTGGGGTCGACAGCTAAACTGTTTTTT	CASSLGSTAKLFF
TRBD2	TRBJ2-3	TRBV11-2	-	TGTGCCAGCAGCCCGACTAGCGGGAGTCCTCCAGATACGCAGTATTTT	CASSPTSGSPPDTQYF
-	TRBJ2-1	TRBV12-5	-	TGTGCTAGTGGTTTTGGGGACAGCCTGTCCCAACCGGGGGGCAATGAGCAGTTCTTC	CASGFGDSLSQPGGNEQFF
-	TRBJ2-1	TRBV4-3	-	TGCGCCAGCAGCCAAGCTCTTCTGCGTGGGGGTTGGAGCTCCTACAATGAGCAGTTCTTC	CASSQALLRGGWSSYNEQFF
-	TRBJ2-6	TRBV9	-	TGTGCCAGCAGCGTACAGGGAGCCGGGGCCAACGTCCTGACTTTC	CASSVQGAGANVLTF
-	TRBJ2-7	TRBV5-6	once	TGTGCCAGCAGCTTGGTCGCCACCTACGAGCAGTACTTC	CASSLVATYEQYF
-	TRBJ2-5	TRBV7-6	-	TGTGCCAGCAGCTTAGTTGACAACCAAGAGACCCAGTACTTC	CASSLVDNQETQYF
TRBD2	TRBJ2-3	TRBV5-1	-	TGCGCCAGCAGCTTGGGAGGACTAGGAGGGAGCACAGATACGCAGTATTTT	CASSLGGLGGSTDTQYF
-	TRBJ1-5	TRBV7-9	-	TGTGCCAGCAGCTTACCGGGACCCAATCAGCCCCAGCATTTT	CASSLPGPNQPQHF
-	TRBJ1-1	TRBV6-6	once	TGTGCCAGCAGTCCCCCAGCCGTAATGAACACTGAAGCTTTCTTT	CASSPPAVMNTEAFF
-	TRBJ2-1	TRBV7-2	-	TGTGCCAGCAGCCCCTGGAGTTTGCCGAACAATGAGCAGTTCTTC	CASSPWSLPNNEQFF
TRBD2	TRBJ2-7	TRBV7-2	-	TGTGCCAGCAGCTTAGGACTAGCGGGACCCTACGAGCAGTACTTC	CASSLGLAGPYEQYF
-	TRBJ2-7	TRBV27	-	TGTGCCAGCAGTATACACGGACAGCCTTACGAGCAGTACTTC	CASSIHGQPYEQYF
-	TRBJ2-2	TRBV27	-	TGTGCCAGCAGTTTGGTCGGAGCGAACACCGGGGAGCTGTTTTTT	CASSLVGANTGELFF
TRBD1	TRBJ1-4	TRBV2	-	TGTGCCAGGAGGACAGGAGGAAATGAAAAACTGTTTTTT	CARRTGGNEKLFF
TRBD1	TRBJ1-1	TRBV10-3	-	TGTGCCATCAGAGGGACAGGGGGCTCCCAGGACACTGAAGCTTTCTTT	CAIRGTGGSQDTEAFF
-	TRBJ2-7	TRBV9	-	TGTGCCAGCAGCGTAGGAAACGGGACGCTATCCTACGAGCAGTACTTC	CASSVGNGTLSYEQYF
-	TRBJ1-2	TRBV5-8	-	TGTGCCAGCAGCAAGACAGGATATCGGGACTATGGCTACACCTTC	CASSKTGYRDYGYTF
-	TRBJ2-7	TRBV29-1	-	TGCAGCGTTGGTGGTACAGGGTTAGGCTACGAGCAGTACTTC	CSVGGTGLGYEQYF
TRBD2	TRBJ2-7	TRBV11-2	-	TGTGCCAGCAGCTTAGATCCCCAGCGGGAGGATTCCTACGAGCAGTACTTC	CASSLDPQREDSYEQYF
TRBD1	TRBJ2-1	TRBV11-2	once	TGTGCCAGCAGCTTATCGCCGACAGGGAATGAGCAGTTCTTC	CASSLSPTGNEQFF
-	TRBJ1-2	TRBV25-1	-	TGTGCCAGCAGTTCCTTTGGTGGCTACACCTTC	CASSSFGGYTF
TRBD2	TRBJ2-1	TRBV7-9	-	TGTGCCAGCAGCTTTAGCGGGAGGGCCAGCTCCTACAATGAGCAGTTCTTC	CASSFSGRASSYNEQFF
TRBD2	TRBJ2-1	TRBV30	once	TGTGCCTGGAGTGCCGGACTAGCGGACAATGAGCAGTTCTTC	CAWSAGLADNEQFF
TRBD2	TRBJ2-1	TRBV9	-	TGTGCCAGCAGCGCACCGGGACTAGCGGGAGTGAATGAGCAGTTCTTC	CASSAPGLAGVNEQFF